This T cell receptor (beta chain) was recorded in a study of cytomegalovirus exposure and HLA in healthy donors. CDR1 is MNHEY, CDR2 SMNVEV, per germline (reference sequence). This CDR3 region has 15 residues. Trimming cost V 4 bases and J 4 bases, with 13 bases left between them. The study ran its PCR with 60 Vbeta and 13 Jbeta primers. Measured with immunoSEQ multiplex PCR; TCRdb has only the in-frame clones, and not every one. The sample yields tens of thousands of clones, under 85% seen once. As concerns this clone: Its antigen is unidentified.

Findings of the study overall: Only CMV serostatus was available as immune exposure information.

Sequenced material: PBMCs. The V and J genes are TRBV27 and TRBJ1-4, with D possibly matching TRBD1 (5 bases). The clonotype originates from a man aged 50 or older in good health and CMV-seropositive. In DNA form, the CDR3 reads TGTGCCAGCAGTTCCCCAGCGGGGGGTAATGAAAAACTGTTTTTT. Translated: CASSSPAGGNEKLFF. Supplemented by reference TRBV27 and TRBJ1-4, the full variable domain reads EAQVTQNPRYLITVTGKKLTVTCSQNMNHEYMSWYRQDPGLGLRQIYYSMNVEVTDKGDVPEGYKVSRKEKRNFPLILESPSPNQTSLYFCASSSPAGGNEKLFFGSGTQLSVL.